What follows is one T cell receptor beta chain and its context. Antigen unknown. The method was immunoSEQ multiplex PCR; TCRdb's version includes in-frame clones alone and lacks a portion of them. The table lists 70,000 to 90,000 clones, more than 80% of them singletons. It was focal radiation plus CTLA-4 blockade with ipilimumab that patients with chemo-refractory metastatic non-small-cell lung cancer received. These data come from a study of radiotherapy plus CTLA-4 blockade in lung cancer. Study overall: For around 18% of patients, objective responses occurred, and approximately 31% had disease control. Study results and caveats: Per reports, early blood T cell clone dynamics, plus interferon-beta, forecast response most strongly. TCR clones of tumor origin grew in blood after radiotherapy plus ipilimumab.

The CDR3 loop spans 13 amino acids. The J segment lost 8 bases and the V segment lost 3 bases, leaving 7 bases of the junction unmatched. From germline, CDR1 is SQVTM and CDR2 ANQGSEA. Here the sequenced sample was peripheral blood, taken from a patient treated with radiotherapy plus ipilimumab. This clonotype was obtained from a human donor with non-small cell lung cancer who had stable disease on radiotherapy plus ipilimumab. The gene calls are TRBV29-1 and TRBJ1-2; 9 nucleotides align to TRBD1. Here the CDR3 reads CSVDKQGAGGYTF. DNA of the CDR3: TGCAGCGTTGATAAACAGGGGGCGGGCGGCTACACCTTC.